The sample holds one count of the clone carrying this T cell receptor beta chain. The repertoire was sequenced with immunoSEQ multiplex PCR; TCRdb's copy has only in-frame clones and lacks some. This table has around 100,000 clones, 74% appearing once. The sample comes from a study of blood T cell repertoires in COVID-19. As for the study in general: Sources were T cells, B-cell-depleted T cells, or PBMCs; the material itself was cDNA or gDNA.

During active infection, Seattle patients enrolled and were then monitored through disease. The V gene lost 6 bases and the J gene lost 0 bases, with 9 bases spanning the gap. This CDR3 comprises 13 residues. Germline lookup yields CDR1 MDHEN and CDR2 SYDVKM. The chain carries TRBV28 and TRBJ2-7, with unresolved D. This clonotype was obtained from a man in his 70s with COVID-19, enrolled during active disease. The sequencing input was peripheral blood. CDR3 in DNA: TGTGCCAGCAGCCCCTCCCTCTCCTACGAGCAGTACTTC. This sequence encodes CASSPSLSYEQYF.